Detailed here is one TCR beta chain. No cognate antigen has been identified for it. No per-base quality is available; no much larger clone lies one base away. The CDR3 starts with the cysteine, ends with the phenylalanine, and has 14 residues. Of all the DNA, just the CDR3 is kept, 42 bases in frame from base 1. The germline V gene (reference sequence) supplies CDR1 MNHEY and CDR2 SMNVEV. The junction carries 14 bases between V and J, which are trimmed by 5 bases and 3 bases respectively. Libraries were built with PCR. Sequencing was performed on an Illumina HiSeq 2500. To reduce PCR and sequencing biases, unique molecular identifiers were built into the TCR beta cDNA libraries. Roughly 0.5 million cDNA molecules were obtained per 1 to 10 million input T cells, so each molecule approximated one T cell. The same protocol used for the earlier healthy control dataset was applied to prepare and sequence the patient libraries. Samples belonging to the same batch were prepared together, multiplexed and sequenced on a shared HiSeq lane. Per the source publication's procedure: MIGEC was used to process the raw barcoded reads, and molecular identifier groups with only a single read were discarded before consensus assembly and CDR3 extraction. Clonotype tables were post-analysed with VDJtools, and diversity was normalized by down-sampling all datasets to the smallest sample size. In repertoire overlap clustering, CDR3 amino acid sequences, but not nucleotide sequences, were matched to correct batch-related cross-sample contamination. TCRdb's own reprocessing of the public reads used fastp at Q25 and MiXCR and kept productive beta chains. Here each entry gathers all rows of one CDR3 protein and keeps the most common genes and DNA. Here the V and J calls rest on TCRdb's processing, not on the authors' analysis. The sample table records 380,000 or so distinct CDR3 sequences; less than 35% of these occur just once. The ten largest clones represent over 10% of the sample.

To demonstrate the VDJtools post-analysis software, TCR beta repertoires were profiled from the peripheral blood of over ten young patients with multiple sclerosis. The multiple sclerosis patients were children and adolescents ranging in age from roughly 6 to 16 years. The data stem from a study of post-analysis software for immune sequencing data (dated by TCRdb to the mid-2010s). At the level of the whole study: Recorded disease courses included relapsing-remitting, secondary progressive and progressive-relapsing multiple sclerosis, with some patients lacking subtype annotation. The patient repertoires were compared against approximately twelve previously published healthy control repertoires obtained from donors aged 6 to 25 years. A subset of samples was prepared in parallel using single-end sample barcoding, then pooled and co-amplified after Illumina adapter ligation.

Beyond this particular receptor, the publication reports: Multiple sclerosis patients had significantly lower normalized Chao1 diversity than controls, a result that suggests substantial peripheral T-cell clonal expansion. Patients showed significantly higher frequencies than controls for five TRBV segments, among them TRBV5-6, TRBV5-1 and TRBV20-1. Direct clustering with F measure showed strong co-clustering of samples prepared in the same batch, prompting a batch-effect correction. The control group was slightly older than the multiple sclerosis patient group.

The receptor chain draws on TRBV27 and TRBJ2-7, with no D gene named confidently. Input material: blood. The TCR was taken from a girl between 5 and 17 years old with multiple sclerosis. The nucleotide sequence is given as TGTGCCAGCAGTCCGGGTCACACCGACTACGAGCAGTACTTC. This translates into CASSPGHTDYEQYF.